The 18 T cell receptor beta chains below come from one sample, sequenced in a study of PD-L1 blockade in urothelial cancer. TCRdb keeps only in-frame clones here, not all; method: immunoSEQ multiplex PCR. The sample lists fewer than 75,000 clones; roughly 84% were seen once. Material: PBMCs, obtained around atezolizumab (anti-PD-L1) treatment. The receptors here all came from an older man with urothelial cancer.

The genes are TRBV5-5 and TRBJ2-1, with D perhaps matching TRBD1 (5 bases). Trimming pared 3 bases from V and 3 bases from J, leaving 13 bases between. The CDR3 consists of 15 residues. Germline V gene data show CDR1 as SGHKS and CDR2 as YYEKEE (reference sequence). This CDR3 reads CASSWGPENYNEQFF. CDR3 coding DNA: TGTGCCAGCAGCTGGGGCCCAGAGAACTACAATGAGCAGTTCTTC.

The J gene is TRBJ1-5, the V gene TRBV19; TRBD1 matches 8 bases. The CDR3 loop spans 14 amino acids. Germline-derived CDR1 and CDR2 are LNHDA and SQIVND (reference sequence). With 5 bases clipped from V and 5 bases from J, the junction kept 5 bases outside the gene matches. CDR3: CASSFTGGDQPQHF. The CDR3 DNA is TGTGCCAGTAGTTTTACAGGGGGGGATCAGCCCCAGCATTTT.

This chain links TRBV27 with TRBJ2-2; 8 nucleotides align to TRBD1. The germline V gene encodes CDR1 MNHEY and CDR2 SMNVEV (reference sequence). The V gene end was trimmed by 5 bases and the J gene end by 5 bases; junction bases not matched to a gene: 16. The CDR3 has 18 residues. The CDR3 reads CASSPRPDRAGVTGELFF. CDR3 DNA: TGTGCCAGCAGTCCAAGACCGGACAGGGCAGGGGTGACCGGGGAGCTGTTTTTT.

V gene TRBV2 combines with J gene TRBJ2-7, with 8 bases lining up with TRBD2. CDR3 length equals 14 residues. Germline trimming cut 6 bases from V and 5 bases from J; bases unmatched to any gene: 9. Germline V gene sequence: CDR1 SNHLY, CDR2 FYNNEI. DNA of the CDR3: TGTGCCAGCAGCCTAGGGACTAGAAGGAACGAGCAGTACTTC. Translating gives CASSLGTRRNEQYF. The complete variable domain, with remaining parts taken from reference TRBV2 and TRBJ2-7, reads EPEVTQTPSHQVTQMGQEVILRCVPISNHLYFYWYRQILGQKVEFLVSFYNNEISEKSEIFDDQFSVERPDGSNFTLKIRSTKLEDSAMYFCASSLGTRRNEQYFGPGTRLTVT.

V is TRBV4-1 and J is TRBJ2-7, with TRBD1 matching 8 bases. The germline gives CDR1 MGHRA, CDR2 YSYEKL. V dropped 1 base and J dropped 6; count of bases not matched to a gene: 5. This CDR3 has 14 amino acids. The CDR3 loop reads CASSQAGGRREQYF. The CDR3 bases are TGCGCCAGCAGCCAAGCAGGGGGCCGTCGCGAGCAGTACTTC.

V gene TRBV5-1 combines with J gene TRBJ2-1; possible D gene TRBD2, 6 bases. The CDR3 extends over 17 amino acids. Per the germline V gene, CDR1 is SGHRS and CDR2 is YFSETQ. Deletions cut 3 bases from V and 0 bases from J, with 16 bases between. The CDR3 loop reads CASSSGAAQSSYNEQFF. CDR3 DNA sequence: TGCGCCAGCAGCTCGGGAGCGGCGCAAAGCTCCTACAATGAGCAGTTCTTC.

The CDR3 nucleotides are TGTGCCAGCAGTTTTGAGGGAGAGCAGTACTTC. Amino acid sequence: CASSFEGEQYF. V gene TRBV28 combines with J gene TRBJ2-7; tentative D call: TRBD2 (5 bases). Germline CDR1 MDHEN, CDR2 SYDVKM. Trimming took 3 bases from V and 7 from J, leaving 7 bases between them. This CDR3 has 11 residues.

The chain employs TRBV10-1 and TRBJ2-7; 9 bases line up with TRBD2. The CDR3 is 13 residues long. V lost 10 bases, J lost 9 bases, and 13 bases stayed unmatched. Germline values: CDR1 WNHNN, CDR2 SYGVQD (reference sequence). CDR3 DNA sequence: TGCGCCACCGCGGTAGCGGGAGAGTCTCGGCAGTACTTC. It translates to CATAVAGESRQYF.

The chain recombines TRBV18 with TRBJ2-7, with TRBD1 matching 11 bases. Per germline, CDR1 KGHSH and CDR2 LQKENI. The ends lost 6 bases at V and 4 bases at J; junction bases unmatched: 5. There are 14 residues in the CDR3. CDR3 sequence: CASSGTGGPYEQYF. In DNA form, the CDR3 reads TGTGCCAGCTCTGGGACAGGGGGACCTTACGAGCAGTACTTC.

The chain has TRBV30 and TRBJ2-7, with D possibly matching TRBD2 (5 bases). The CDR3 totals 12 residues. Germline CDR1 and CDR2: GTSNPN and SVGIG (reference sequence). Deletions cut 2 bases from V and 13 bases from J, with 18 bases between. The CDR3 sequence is CAWSRVEGWRYF. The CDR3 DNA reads TGTGCCTGGAGTAGGGTTGAGGGCTGGCGATACTTC.

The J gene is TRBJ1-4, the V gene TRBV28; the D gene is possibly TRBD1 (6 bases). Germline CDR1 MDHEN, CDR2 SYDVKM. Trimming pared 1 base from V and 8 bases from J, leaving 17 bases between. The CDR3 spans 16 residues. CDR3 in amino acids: CASSLLIRGSGEKLFF. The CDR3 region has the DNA TGTGCCAGCAGTTTATTAATCAGGGGCTCAGGCGAAAAACTGTTTTTT.

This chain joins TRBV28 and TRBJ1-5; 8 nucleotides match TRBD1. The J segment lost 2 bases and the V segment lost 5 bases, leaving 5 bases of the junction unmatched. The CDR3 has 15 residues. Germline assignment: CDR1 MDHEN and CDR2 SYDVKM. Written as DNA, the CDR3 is TGTGCCAGCAGTCTGACAGGGGTTGGCAATCAGCCCCAGCATTTT. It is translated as CASSLTGVGNQPQHF. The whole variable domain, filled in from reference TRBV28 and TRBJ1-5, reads DVKVTQSSRYLVKRTGEKVFLECVQDMDHENMFWYRQDPGLGLRLIYFSYDVKMKEKGDIPEGYSVSREKKERFSLILESASTNQTSMYLCASSLTGVGNQPQHFGDGTRLSIL.

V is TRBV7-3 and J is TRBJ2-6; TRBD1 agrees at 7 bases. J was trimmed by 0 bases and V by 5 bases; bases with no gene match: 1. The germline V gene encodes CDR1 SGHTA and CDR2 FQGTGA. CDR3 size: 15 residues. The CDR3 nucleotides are TGTGCCAGCAGCAACAGGGGCTCTGGGGCCAACGTCCTGACTTTC. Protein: CASSNRGSGANVLTF.

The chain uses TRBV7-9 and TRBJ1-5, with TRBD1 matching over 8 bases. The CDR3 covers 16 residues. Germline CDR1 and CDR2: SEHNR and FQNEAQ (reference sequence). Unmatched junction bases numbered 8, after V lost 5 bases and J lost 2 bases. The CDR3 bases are TGTGCCAGCAGCCACGACAGGGGCCAGGGCAATCAGCCCCAGCATTTT. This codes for CASSHDRGQGNQPQHF.

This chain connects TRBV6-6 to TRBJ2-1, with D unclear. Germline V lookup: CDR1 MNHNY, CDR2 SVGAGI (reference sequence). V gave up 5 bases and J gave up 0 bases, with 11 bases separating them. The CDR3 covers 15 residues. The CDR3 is CASSLTRSSYNEQFF. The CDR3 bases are TGTGCCAGCAGTCTAACAAGGAGCTCCTACAATGAGCAGTTCTTC.

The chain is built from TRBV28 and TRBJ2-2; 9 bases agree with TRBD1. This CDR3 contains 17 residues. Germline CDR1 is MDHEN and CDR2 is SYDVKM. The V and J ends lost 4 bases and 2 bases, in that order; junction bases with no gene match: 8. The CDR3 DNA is TGTGCCAGCAGTTCCCCGGGACAGGGAGGCAACACCGGGGAGCTGTTTTTT. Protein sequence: CASSSPGQGGNTGELFF.

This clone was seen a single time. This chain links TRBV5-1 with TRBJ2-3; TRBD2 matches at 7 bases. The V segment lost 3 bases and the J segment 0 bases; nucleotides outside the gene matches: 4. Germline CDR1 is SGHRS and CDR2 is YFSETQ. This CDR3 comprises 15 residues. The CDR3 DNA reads TGCGCCAGCAGCTCTACGGGAGGAAGCACAGATACGCAGTATTTT. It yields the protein CASSSTGGSTDTQYF.

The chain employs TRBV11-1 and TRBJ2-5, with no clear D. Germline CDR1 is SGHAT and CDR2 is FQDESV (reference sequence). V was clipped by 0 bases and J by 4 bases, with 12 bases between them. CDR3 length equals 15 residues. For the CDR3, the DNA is TGTGCCAGCAGCTTAGCGCCAATAGAACGAGAGACCCAGTACTTC. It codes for CASSLAPIERETQYF.